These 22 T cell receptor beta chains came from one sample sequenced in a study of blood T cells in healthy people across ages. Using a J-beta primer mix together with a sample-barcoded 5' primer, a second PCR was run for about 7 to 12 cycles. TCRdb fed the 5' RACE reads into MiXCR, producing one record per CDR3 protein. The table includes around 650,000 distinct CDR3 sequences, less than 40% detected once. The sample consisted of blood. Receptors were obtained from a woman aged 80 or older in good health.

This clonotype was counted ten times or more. The CDR3 reads CASSQEGVARGNEQFF. The CDR3 bases are TGCGCCAGCAGCCAAGAGGGGGTGGCCCGAGGAAATGAGCAGTTCTTC. J is TRBJ2-1 and V is TRBV4-3, with D perhaps being TRBD1 or TRBD2 (5 bases each). V was pared by 0 bases and J by 7 bases, with 16 bases between. The CDR3 covers 16 residues. Per the germline V gene, CDR1 is LGHNA and CDR2 is YSLEER.

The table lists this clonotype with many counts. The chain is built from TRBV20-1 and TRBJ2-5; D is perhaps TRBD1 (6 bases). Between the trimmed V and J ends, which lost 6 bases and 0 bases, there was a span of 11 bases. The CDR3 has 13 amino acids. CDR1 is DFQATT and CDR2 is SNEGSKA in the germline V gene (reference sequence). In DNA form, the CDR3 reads TGCAGTGCCATAGACAGGAACCAAGAGACCCAGTACTTC. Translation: CSAIDRNQETQYF.

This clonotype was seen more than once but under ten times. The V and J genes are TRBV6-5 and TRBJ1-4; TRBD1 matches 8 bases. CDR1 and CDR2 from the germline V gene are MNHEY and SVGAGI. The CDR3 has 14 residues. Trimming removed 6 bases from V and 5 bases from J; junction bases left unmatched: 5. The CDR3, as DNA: TGTGCCAGCAGATTCAGGACAGGGAATGAAAAACTGTTTTTT. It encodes CASRFRTGNEKLFF.

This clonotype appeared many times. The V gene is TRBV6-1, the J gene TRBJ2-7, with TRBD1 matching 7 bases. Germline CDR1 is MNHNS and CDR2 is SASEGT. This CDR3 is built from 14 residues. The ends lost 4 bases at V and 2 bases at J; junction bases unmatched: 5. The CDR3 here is CASSGRDSAYEQYF. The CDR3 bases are TGTGCCAGCAGTGGCCGGGACAGCGCCTACGAGCAGTACTTC.

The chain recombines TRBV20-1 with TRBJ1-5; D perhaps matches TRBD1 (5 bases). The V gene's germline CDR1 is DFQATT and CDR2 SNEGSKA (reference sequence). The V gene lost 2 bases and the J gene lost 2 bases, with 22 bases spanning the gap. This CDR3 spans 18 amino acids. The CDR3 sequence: CSARIDLGAGGGNQPQHF. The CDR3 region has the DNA TGCAGTGCTAGAATAGACTTGGGAGCCGGGGGAGGCAATCAGCCCCAGCATTTT.

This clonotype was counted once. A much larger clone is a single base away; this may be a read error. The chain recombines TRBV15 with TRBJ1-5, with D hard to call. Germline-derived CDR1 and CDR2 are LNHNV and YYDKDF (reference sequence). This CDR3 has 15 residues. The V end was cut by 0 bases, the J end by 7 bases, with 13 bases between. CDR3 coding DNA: TGTGCCACCAGCAGAGAACAGAGGGCTGCGCAGCCCCAGCATTTT. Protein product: CATSREQRAAQPQHF.

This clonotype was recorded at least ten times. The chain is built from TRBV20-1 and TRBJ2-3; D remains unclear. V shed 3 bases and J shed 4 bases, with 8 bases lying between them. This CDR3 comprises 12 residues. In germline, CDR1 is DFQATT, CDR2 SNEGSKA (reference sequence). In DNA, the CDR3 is TGCAGTGCTAGTTCCGCGGCAGATACGCAGTATTTT. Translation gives CSASSAADTQYF.

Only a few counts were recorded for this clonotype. CDR3 loop: CASSQDWGLAGGTQYF. CDR3 coding DNA: TGTGCCAGCAGCCAAGATTGGGGACTAGCGGGAGGTACGCAGTATTTT. The rearrangement joins TRBV4-2 to TRBJ2-3, with TRBD2 identical over 15 bases. The V and J ends lost 0 bases and 8 bases, in that order; junction bases with no gene match: 3. Per the germline V gene, CDR1 is LGHNA and CDR2 is YNFKEQ. The CDR3 totals 16 residues.

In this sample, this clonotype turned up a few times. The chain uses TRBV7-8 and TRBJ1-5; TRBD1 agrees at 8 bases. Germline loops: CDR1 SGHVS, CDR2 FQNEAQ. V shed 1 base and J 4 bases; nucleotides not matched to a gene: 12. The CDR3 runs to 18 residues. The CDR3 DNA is TGTGCCAGCAGCTTAGACAGGGGGGGATTCGCGGTAAATCAGCCCCAGCATTTT. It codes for CASSLDRGGFAVNQPQHF.

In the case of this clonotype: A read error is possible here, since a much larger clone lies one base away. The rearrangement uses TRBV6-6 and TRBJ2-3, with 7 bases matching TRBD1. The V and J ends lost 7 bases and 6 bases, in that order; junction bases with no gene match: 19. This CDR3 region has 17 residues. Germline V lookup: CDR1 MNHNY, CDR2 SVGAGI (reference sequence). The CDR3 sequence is CASTNKFDRALWDTQYF. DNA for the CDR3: TGTGCCAGCACCAACAAATTCGACAGGGCCCTTTGGGATACGCAGTATTTT.

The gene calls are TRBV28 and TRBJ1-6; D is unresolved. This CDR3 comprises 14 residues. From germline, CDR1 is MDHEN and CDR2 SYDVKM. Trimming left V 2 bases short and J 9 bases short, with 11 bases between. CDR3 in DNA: TGTGCCAGCAGTTTACTGGGTTTCGGTTCACCCCTCCACTTT. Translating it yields CASSLLGFGSPLHF.

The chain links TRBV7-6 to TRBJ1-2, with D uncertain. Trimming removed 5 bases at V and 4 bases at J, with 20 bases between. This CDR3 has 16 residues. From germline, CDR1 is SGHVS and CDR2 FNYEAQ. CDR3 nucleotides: TGTGCCAGCAGCCCAAATTCCAGTCCCCTCGTCTATGGCTACACCTTC. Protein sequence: CASSPNSSPLVYGYTF. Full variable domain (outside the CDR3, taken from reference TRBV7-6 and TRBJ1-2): GAGVSQSPRYKVTKRGQDVALRCDPISGHVSLYWYRQALGQGPEFLTYFNYEAQQDKSGLPNDRFSAERPEGSISTLTIQRTEQRDSAMYRCASSPNSSPLVYGYTFGSGTRLTVV.

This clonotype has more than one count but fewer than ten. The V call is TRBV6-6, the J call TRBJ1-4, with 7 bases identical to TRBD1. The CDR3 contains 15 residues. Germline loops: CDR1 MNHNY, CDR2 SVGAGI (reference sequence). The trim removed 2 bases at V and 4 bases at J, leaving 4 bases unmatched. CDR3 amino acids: CASSYLGQVNEKLFF. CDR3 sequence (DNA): TGTGCCAGCAGTTACCTTGGACAGGTTAATGAAAAACTGTTTTTT.

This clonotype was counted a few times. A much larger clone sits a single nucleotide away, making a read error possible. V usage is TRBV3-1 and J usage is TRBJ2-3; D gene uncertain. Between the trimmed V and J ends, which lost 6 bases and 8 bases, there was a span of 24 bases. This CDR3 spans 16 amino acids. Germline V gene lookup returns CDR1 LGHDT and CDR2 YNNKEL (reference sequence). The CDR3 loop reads CASSTPMEWAPVTQYF. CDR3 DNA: TGTGCCAGCAGTACTCCGATGGAGTGGGCACCGGTTACGCAGTATTTT.

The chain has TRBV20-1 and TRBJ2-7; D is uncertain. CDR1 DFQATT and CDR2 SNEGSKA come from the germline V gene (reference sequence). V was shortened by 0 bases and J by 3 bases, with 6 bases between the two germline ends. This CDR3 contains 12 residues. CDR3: CSARDDNYEQYF. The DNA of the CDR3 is TGCAGTGCTAGAGATGACAACTACGAGCAGTACTTC.

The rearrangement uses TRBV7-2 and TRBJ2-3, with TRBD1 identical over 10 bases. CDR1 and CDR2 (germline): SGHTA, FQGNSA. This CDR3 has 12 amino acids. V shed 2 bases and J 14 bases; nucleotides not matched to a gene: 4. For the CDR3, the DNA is TGTGCCAGCAGCTTAATGGGACAGGGGTCGTATTTT. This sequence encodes CASSLMGQGSYF.

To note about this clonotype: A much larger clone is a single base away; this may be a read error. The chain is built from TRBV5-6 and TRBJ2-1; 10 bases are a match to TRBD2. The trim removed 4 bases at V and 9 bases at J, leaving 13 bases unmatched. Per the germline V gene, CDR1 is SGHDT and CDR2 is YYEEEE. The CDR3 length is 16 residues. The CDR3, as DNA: TGTGCCAGCAGCCGAATCAGCGGGGGGGCATTTACTGAGCAGTTCTTC. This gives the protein CASSRISGGAFTEQFF.

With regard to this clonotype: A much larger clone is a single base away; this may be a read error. CDR3 sequence reads: CASSVGAGASEELFF. CDR3 DNA sequence: TGTGCCAGCAGCGTTGGAGCAGGGGCAAGCGAAGAACTGTTTTTT. The chain combines TRBV9 with TRBJ1-4; maybe TRBD1 (6 bases). Germline values: CDR1 SGDLS, CDR2 YYNGEE. The CDR3 covers 15 residues. Trimming cost V 2 bases and J 12 bases, with 20 bases left between them.

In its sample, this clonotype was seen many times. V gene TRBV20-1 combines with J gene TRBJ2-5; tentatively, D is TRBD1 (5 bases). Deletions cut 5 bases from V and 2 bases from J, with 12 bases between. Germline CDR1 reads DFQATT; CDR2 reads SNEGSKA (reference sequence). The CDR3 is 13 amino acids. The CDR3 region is CSAPSWTQETQYF. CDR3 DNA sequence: TGCAGTGCTCCGAGTTGGACACAAGAGACCCAGTACTTC.

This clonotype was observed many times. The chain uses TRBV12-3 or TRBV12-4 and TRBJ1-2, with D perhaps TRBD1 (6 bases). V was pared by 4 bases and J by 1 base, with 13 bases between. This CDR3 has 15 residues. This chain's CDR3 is CASSYGQNFNYGYTF. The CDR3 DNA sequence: TGTGCCAGCAGTTACGGACAGAACTTTAACTATGGCTACACCTTC.

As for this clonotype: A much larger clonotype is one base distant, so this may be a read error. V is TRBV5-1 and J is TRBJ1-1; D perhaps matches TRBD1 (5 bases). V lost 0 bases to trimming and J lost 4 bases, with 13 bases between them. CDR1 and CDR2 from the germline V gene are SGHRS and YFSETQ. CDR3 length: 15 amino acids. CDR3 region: CASSLEGYSSTEAFF. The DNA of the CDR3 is TGCGCCAGCAGCTTGGAGGGGTATTCGAGCACTGAAGCTTTCTTT.

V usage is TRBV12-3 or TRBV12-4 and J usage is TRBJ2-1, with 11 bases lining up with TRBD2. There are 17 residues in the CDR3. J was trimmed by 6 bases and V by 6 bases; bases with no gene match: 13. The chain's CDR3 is CASRLGLLAGALNEQFF. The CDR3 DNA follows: TGTGCCAGCAGACTGGGGCTACTAGCGGGAGCCCTCAATGAGCAGTTCTTC.